The 8 T cell receptor beta chains below were found in one sample sequenced in a study of OX40 agonist ivuxolimab in advanced cancers. This table comes from immunoSEQ multiplex PCR, and its TCRdb copy is limited to in-frame clones, with some not included. The sample holds around 66,000 clones, roughly 85% seen once. Sequences were derived from CD4+ or CD8+ T cells sorted from blood, sampled in a trial of the OX40 agonist ivuxolimab. These receptor sequences come from an adult with an advanced solid tumor such as melanoma, head and neck, liver or kidney cancer.

The chain links TRBV5-8 to TRBJ1-3; D not resolved. This CDR3 is built from 14 residues. The germline V and J ends were trimmed by 4 bases and 0 bases, with 8 bases remaining between them. Germline V gene sequence: CDR1 SGHTS, CDR2 YDEGEE. This CDR3 reads CASSQRNSGNTIYF. The CDR3 DNA is TGTGCCAGCAGCCAAAGGAACTCTGGAAACACCATATATTTT.

The V gene is TRBV5-1, the J gene TRBJ2-7; TRBD2 might be the D (6 bases). Germline CDR1 reads SGHRS; CDR2 reads YFSETQ. The length of the CDR3 is 14 residues. V gave up 5 bases and J gave up 0 bases, with 12 bases separating them. CDR3 DNA: TGCGCCAGCAGGGGGACTGGGACCTCCTACGAGCAGTACTTC. It is translated as CASRGTGTSYEQYF.

This chain uses TRBV5-1 with TRBJ2-7, with TRBD1 identical over 9 bases. The CDR3 has 14 residues. V gave up 5 bases and J gave up 5 bases; unmatched junction bases: 8. CDR1 SGHRS and CDR2 YFSETQ come from the germline V gene. The chain's CDR3 is CASSTGTGFNEQYF. CDR3 DNA sequence: TGCGCCAGCAGTACTGGGACAGGGTTCAACGAGCAGTACTTC. The complete variable domain, with remaining parts taken from reference TRBV5-1 and TRBJ2-7, reads KAGVTQTPRYLIKTRGQQVTLSCSPISGHRSVSWYQQTPGQGLQFLFEYFSETQRNKGNFPGRFSGRQFSNSRSEMNVSTLELGDSALYLCASSTGTGFNEQYFGPGTRLTVT.

The rearrangement uses TRBV11-3 and TRBJ2-1, with 10 bases matching TRBD2. Germline lookup yields CDR1 SGHNT and CDR2 YENEEA. There are 16 residues in the CDR3. V shed 1 base, J shed 4 bases, and the junction held 4 bases outside the gene matches. The CDR3, as DNA: TGTGCCAGCAGCTTAGGAGCGGGGGGGCATTACAATGAGCAGTTCTTC. The encoded protein is CASSLGAGGHYNEQFF.

The chain uses TRBV7-3 and TRBJ2-3, with 8 bases fitting TRBD2. Germline V gene data show CDR1 as SGHTA and CDR2 as FQGTGA. V shed 2 bases and J 5 bases; nucleotides not matched to a gene: 9. The CDR3 is made up of 16 amino acids. As DNA, the CDR3 is TGTGCCAGCAGCTTATGGGGAGCGGGGGTGGGAGATACGCAGTATTTT. It is translated as CASSLWGAGVGDTQYF.

The chain employs TRBV7-3 and TRBJ2-3; D gene uncertain. Trimming removed 5 bases from V and 1 base from J, with 10 bases in between. CDR1 is SGHTA, CDR2 FQGTGA, per germline. This CDR3 is 14 amino acids long. The CDR3 DNA is TGTGCCAGCAGCCCATCTTGGGGCACAGATACGCAGTATTTT. Residues: CASSPSWGTDTQYF.

This chain uses TRBV27 with TRBJ1-1; no clear D. The CDR3 runs 11 residues. From germline, CDR1 is MNHEY and CDR2 SMNVEV (reference sequence). V was cut by 4 bases and J by 8 bases, with 8 bases left in between. The CDR3 protein is CASSSFREAFF. Here the CDR3 DNA reads TGTGCCAGCAGTTCCTTTAGAGAAGCTTTCTTT.

The V call is TRBV10-2, the J call TRBJ2-5, with TRBD2 identical over 7 bases. The CDR3 loop spans 13 amino acids. Trimming removed 6 bases from V and 5 bases from J; junction bases left unmatched: 6. Germline assignment: CDR1 WSHSY and CDR2 SAAADI. In DNA form, the CDR3 reads TGCGCCAGCAGCAAGCGGGGAGGCGAGACCCAGTACTTC. Translating gives CASSKRGGETQYF.